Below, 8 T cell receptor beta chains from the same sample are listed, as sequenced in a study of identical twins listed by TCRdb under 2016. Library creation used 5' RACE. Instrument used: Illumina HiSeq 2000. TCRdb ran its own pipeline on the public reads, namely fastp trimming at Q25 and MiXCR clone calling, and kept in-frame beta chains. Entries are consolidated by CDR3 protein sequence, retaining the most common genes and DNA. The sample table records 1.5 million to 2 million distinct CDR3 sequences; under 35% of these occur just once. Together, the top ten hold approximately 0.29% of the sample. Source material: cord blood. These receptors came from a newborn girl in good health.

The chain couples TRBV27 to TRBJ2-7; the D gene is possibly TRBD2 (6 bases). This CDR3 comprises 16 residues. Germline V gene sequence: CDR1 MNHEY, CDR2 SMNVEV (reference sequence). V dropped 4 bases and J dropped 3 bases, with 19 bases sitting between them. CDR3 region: CASSSYSGGAYYEQYF. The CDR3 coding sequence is TGTGCCAGCAGTTCCTATAGCGGAGGAGCCTACTACGAGCAGTACTTC.

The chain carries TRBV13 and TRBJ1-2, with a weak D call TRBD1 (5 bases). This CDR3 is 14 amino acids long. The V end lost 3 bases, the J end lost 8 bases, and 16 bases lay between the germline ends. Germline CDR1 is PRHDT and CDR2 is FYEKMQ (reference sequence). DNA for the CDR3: TGTGCCAGCAGCTTCCGGGGACGGGTGGACGGCTACACCTTC. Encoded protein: CASSFRGRVDGYTF. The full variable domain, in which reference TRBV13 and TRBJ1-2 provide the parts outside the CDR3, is AAGVIQSPRHLIKEKRETATLKCYPIPRHDTVYWYQQGPGQDPQFLISFYEKMQSDKGSIPDRFSAQQFSDYHSELNMSSLELGDSALYFCASSFRGRVDGYTFGSGTRLTVV.

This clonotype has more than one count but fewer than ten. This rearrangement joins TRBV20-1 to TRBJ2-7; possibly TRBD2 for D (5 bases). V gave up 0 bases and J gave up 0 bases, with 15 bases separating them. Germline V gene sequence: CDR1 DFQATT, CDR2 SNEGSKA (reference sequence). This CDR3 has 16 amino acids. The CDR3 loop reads CSARDLAGVPSYEQYF. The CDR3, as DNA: TGCAGTGCTAGAGATCTGGCGGGCGTCCCCTCCTACGAGCAGTACTTC.

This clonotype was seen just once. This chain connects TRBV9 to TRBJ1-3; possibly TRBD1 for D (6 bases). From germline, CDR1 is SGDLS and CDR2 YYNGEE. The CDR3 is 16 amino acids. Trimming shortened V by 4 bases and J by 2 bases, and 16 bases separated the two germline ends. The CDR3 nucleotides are TGTGCCAGCAGCTCCTCAAACAGGGTCCCTGGAAACACCATATATTTT. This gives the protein CASSSSNRVPGNTIYF.

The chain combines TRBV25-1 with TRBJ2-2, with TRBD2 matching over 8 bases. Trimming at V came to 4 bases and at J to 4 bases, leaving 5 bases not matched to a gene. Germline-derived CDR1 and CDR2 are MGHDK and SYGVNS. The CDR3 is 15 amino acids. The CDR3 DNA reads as TGTGCCAGCAGTGTCCCTAGCGGGCCCACCGGGGAGCTGTTTTTT. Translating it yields CASSVPSGPTGELFF.

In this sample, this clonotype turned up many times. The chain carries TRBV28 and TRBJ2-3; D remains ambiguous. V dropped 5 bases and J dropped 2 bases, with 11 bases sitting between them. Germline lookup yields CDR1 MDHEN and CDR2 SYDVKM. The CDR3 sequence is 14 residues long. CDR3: CASSATLSTDTQYF. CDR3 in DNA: TGTGCCAGCAGTGCGACTCTATCCACAGATACGCAGTATTTT.

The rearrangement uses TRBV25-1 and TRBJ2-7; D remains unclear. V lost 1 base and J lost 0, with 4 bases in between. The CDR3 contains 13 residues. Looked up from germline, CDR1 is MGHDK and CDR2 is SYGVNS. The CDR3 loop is CASSESLSYEQYF. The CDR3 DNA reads TGTGCCAGCAGTGAATCACTCTCCTACGAGCAGTACTTC.

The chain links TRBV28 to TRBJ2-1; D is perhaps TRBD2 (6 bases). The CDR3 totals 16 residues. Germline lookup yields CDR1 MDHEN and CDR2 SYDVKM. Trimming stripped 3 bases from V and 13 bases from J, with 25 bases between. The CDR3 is CASSLTPGLGGPSQFF. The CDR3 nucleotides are TGTGCCAGCAGTTTGACTCCGGGACTTGGAGGCCCTAGCCAGTTCTTC.